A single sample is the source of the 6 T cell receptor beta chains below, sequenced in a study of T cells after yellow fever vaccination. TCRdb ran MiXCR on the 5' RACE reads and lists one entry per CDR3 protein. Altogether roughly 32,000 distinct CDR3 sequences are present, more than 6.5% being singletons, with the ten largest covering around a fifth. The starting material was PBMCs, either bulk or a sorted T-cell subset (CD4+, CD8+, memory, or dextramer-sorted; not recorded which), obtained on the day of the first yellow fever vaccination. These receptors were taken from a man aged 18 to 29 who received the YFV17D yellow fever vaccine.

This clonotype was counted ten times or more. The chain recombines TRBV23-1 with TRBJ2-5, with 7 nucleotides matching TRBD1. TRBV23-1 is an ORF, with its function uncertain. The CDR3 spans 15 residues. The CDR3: CAVVLVGRGQETQYF. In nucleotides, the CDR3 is TGCGCAGTGGTCCTCGTTGGCAGGGGGCAAGAGACCCAGTACTTC.

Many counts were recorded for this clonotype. CDR3 nucleotides: TGTGCCAGCAGCTTACGGGGGCCCCAAAACATTCAGTACTTC. Translated, it gives CASSLRGPQNIQYF. The chain combines TRBV7-9 with TRBJ2-4; D may be TRBD1 or TRBD2 (6 bases each). The V end was cut by 2 bases, the J end by 5 bases, with 10 bases between. From germline, CDR1 is SEHNR and CDR2 FQNEAQ (reference sequence). The CDR3 has 14 residues.

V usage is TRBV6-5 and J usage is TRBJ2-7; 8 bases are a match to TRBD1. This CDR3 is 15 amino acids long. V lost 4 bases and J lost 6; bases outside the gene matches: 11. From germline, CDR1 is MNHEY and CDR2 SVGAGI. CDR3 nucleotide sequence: TGTGCCAGCAGTTTCCGAGCTACAGGGGGTGGCGAGCAGTACGTC. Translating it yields CASSFRATGGGEQYV.

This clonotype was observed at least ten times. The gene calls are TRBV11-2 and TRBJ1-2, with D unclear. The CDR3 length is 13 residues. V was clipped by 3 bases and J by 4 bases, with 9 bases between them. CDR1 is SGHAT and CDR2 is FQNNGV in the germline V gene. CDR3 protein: CASSLVGPYGYTF. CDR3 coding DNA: TGTGCCAGCAGCTTGGTAGGGCCCTATGGCTACACCTTC.

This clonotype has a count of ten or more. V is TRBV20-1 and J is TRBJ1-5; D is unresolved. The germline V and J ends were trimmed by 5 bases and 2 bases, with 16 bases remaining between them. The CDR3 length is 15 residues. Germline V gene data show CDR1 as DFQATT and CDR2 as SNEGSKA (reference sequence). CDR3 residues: CSAVQGGGRNQPQHF. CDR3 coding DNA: TGCAGTGCTGTCCAAGGCGGAGGCCGCAATCAGCCCCAGCATTTT.

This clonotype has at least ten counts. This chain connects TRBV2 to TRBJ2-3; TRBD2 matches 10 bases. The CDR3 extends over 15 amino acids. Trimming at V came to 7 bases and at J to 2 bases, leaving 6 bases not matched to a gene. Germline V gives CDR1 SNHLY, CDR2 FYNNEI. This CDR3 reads CASKLAGGPTDTQYF. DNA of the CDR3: TGTGCCAGCAAGTTAGCGGGGGGCCCCACAGATACGCAGTATTTT.